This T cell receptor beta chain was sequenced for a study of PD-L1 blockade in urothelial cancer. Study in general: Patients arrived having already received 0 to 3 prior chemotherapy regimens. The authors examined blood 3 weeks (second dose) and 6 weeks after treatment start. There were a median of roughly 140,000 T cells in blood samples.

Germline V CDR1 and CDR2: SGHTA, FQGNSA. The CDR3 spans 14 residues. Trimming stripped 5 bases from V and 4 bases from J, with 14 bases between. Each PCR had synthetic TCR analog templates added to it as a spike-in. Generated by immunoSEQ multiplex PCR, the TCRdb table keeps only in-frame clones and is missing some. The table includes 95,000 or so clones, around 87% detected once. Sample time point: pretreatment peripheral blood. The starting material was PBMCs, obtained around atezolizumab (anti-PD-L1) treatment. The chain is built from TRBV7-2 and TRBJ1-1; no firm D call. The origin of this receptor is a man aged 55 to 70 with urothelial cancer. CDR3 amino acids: CASSPVRESTEAFF. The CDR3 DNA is TGTGCCAGCAGCCCGGTGAGGGAAAGCACTGAAGCTTTCTTT.